A single sample is the source of the 28 T cell receptor beta chains below, sequenced in a study of T cells after yellow fever vaccination. One entry per CDR3 protein results from TCRdb running MiXCR on the 5' RACE reads. The sample contains under 600,000 distinct CDR3 sequences, approximately 13% of which appear only once. Sample: PBMCs, taken on the day of the yellow fever booster vaccination. These receptors were obtained from a man younger than 45 who received the YFV17D yellow fever vaccine.

Only a few counts were recorded for this clonotype. V and J are TRBV6-2 or TRBV6-3 and TRBJ2-7, with 9 bases that match TRBD2. The junction had 10 bases not matched to a gene; V was cut back by 5 bases and J by 5 bases. The CDR3 sequence is 15 residues long. CDR1 and CDR2 from the germline V gene are MNHEY and SVGEGT. CDR3 residues: CASSTPGLAVNEQYF. DNA for the CDR3: TGTGCCAGCAGTACCCCGGGACTAGCCGTCAACGAGCAGTACTTC.

The chain links TRBV18 to TRBJ1-5, with TRBD1 matching over 8 bases. J lost 0 bases, V lost 6 bases, and 4 bases had no gene match. From germline, CDR1 is KGHSH and CDR2 LQKENI. The CDR3 has 15 residues. CDR3 protein: CASSLDRASNQPQHF. The CDR3 DNA reads TGTGCCAGCTCTCTGGACAGGGCTAGCAATCAGCCCCAGCATTTT.

The table lists this clonotype with many counts. The chain uses TRBV7-2 and TRBJ1-2; D gene uncertain. The CDR3 has 12 residues. Germline CDR1 reads SGHTA; CDR2 reads FQGNSA. V gave up 5 bases and J gave up 1 base, with 5 bases separating them. The CDR3 DNA reads TGTGCCAGCAGCCCGGATAACTATGGCTACACCTTC. Protein product: CASSPDNYGYTF.

The rearrangement links TRBV20-1 to TRBJ1-5; D perhaps matches TRBD1 (6 bases). CDR3 length: 12 residues. Trimming stripped 4 bases from V and 6 bases from J, with 10 bases between. CDR1 is DFQATT, CDR2 SNEGSKA, per germline (reference sequence). The CDR3: CSAIPRGQPQHF. The CDR3 nucleotides are TGCAGTGCTATCCCCAGGGGTCAGCCCCAGCATTTT.

This chain connects TRBV20-1 to TRBJ2-1, with 7 nucleotides matching TRBD2. The germline gives CDR1 DFQATT, CDR2 SNEGSKA (reference sequence). Losses at the gene ends were 0 bases for V and 0 bases for J; bases not matched to a gene: 26. The CDR3 covers 23 residues. CDR3 sequence (DNA): TGCAGTGCTAGAGATGTAATCCGGGACGTAGCTAGCGGAAACCCAATCTCCTACAATGAGCAGTTCTTC. It translates to CSARDVIRDVASGNPISYNEQFF.

Only a few counts were recorded for this clonotype. The chain has TRBV9 and TRBJ2-3, with 7 bases lining up with TRBD2. The CDR3 has 15 residues. Looked up from germline, CDR1 is SGDLS and CDR2 is YYNGEE. V was pared by 4 bases and J by 1 base, with 6 bases of the junction left unmatched. The DNA for the CDR3 is TGTGCCAGCAGCCTATGGGACTACCGCACAGATACGCAGTATTTT. The encoded protein is CASSLWDYRTDTQYF. The full variable domain, in which reference TRBV9 and TRBJ2-3 provide the parts outside the CDR3, is DSGVTQTPKHLITATGQRVTLRCSPRSGDLSVYWYQQSLDQGLQFLIQYYNGEERAKGNILERFSAQQFPDLHSELNLSSLELGDSALYFCASSLWDYRTDTQYFGPGTRLTVL.

This clonotype occurred a few times. The chain has TRBV7-2 and TRBJ2-5; D remains ambiguous. The ends were cut back, 0 bases at V and 3 bases at J, with 8 bases in the middle. The CDR3 contains 14 residues. Germline V gene sequence: CDR1 SGHTA, CDR2 FQGNSA. The CDR3 DNA reads as TGTGCCAGCAGCTTAGCGGTGGGAAAAGAGACCCAGTACTTC. Protein sequence: CASSLAVGKETQYF. Using reference TRBV7-2 and TRBJ2-5 for the parts outside the CDR3, the full variable domain is GAGVSQSPSNKVTEKGKDVELRCDPISGHTALYWYRQSLGQGLEFLIYFQGNSAPDKSGLPSDRFSAERTGGSVSTLTIQRTQQEDSAVYLCASSLAVGKETQYFGPGTRLLVL.

J is TRBJ2-5 and V is TRBV4-3; 10 nucleotides match TRBD1. The length of the CDR3 is 15 residues. The germline CDR1 and CDR2 sequences are LGHNA and YSLEER. The V segment lost 3 bases and the J segment 3 bases; nucleotides outside the gene matches: 4. The DNA of the CDR3 is TGCGCCAGCAGCCAGGCGACAGGGGGCGAAGAGACCCAGTACTTC. The encoded protein is CASSQATGGEETQYF.

The chain has TRBV7-9 and TRBJ2-5; D uncertain. The V end was cut by 4 bases, the J end by 5 bases, with 17 bases between. The length of the CDR3 is 15 residues. The germline V gene encodes CDR1 SEHNR and CDR2 FQNEAQ (reference sequence). CDR3 DNA: TGTGCCAGCAGCTCCGGAGCGTCCCCCGGGGAGACCCAGTACTTC. Amino acids: CASSSGASPGETQYF.

The V gene is TRBV10-3, the J gene TRBJ2-3; D might be TRBD2 (5 bases). V was clipped by 4 bases and J by 0 bases, with 11 bases between them. CDR1 ENHRY and CDR2 SYGVKD come from the germline V gene. The CDR3 has 15 amino acids. This CDR3 is CAISVVRDSTDTQYF. The CDR3, as DNA: TGTGCCATCAGTGTTGTCCGGGATAGCACAGATACGCAGTATTTT.

This clonotype was seen a few times. The V call is TRBV28, the J call TRBJ2-7; TRBD1 matches 7 bases. There are 14 residues in the CDR3. CDR1 is MDHEN, CDR2 SYDVKM, per germline. Trimming at V came to 8 bases and at J to 3 bases, leaving 10 bases not matched to a gene. This CDR3 reads CASGPSGTVYEQYF. CDR3 nucleotide sequence: TGTGCCAGCGGACCTTCCGGGACAGTCTACGAGCAGTACTTC.

This clonotype has only a few counts. DNA for the CDR3: TGCGCCAGCAGCTTGGAATCCTGGAACGAGCAGTACTTC. Amino acid sequence: CASSLESWNEQYF. The V gene is TRBV5-1, the J gene TRBJ2-7, with unresolved D. The V end lost 0 bases, the J end lost 5 bases, and 9 bases lay between the germline ends. The CDR3 has 13 residues. In germline, CDR1 is SGHRS, CDR2 YFSETQ.

This clonotype was picked up a small number of times. The chain employs TRBV7-3 and TRBJ2-7; tentatively, D is TRBD2 (6 bases). The CDR3 totals 13 residues. V was cut by 5 bases and J by 5 bases, with 13 bases left in between. Germline V lookup: CDR1 SGHTA, CDR2 FQGTGA. The CDR3 DNA sequence: TGTGCCAGCAGCAAAGGCCCGGGGGACGAGCAGTACTTC. Amino acids: CASSKGPGDEQYF.

The chain uses TRBV12-3 or TRBV12-4 and TRBJ1-2, with D uncertain. The CDR3 is made up of 14 amino acids. Trimming removed 2 bases from V and 7 bases from J, with 14 bases in between. CDR3 sequence: CASSLRERWFGYTF. CDR3 in DNA: TGTGCCAGCAGTTTAAGGGAAAGATGGTTTGGCTACACCTTC.

This clonotype has a handful of counts. The genes are TRBV20-1 and TRBJ2-7; D not resolved. V lost 3 bases and J 0 bases, leaving 6 bases between the germline ends. The V gene's germline CDR1 is DFQATT and CDR2 SNEGSKA (reference sequence). The CDR3 is 12 residues long. The CDR3 spells CSARSASYEQYF. Here the CDR3 DNA reads TGCAGTGCTAGGAGCGCCTCCTACGAGCAGTACTTC.

Worth noting for this clonotype: One end of the junction fails to match germline, which may point to a read error. The gene calls are TRBV20-1 and TRBJ2-5; D remains unclear. Germline V gene data show CDR1 as DFQATT and CDR2 as SNEGSKA (reference sequence). CDR3 length: 15 amino acids. The CDR3 sequence is CCARDSRAVQETQYF. The CDR3 bases are TGCTGTGCTAGAGATTCGCGTGCGGTACAAGAGACCCAGTACTTC.

The CDR3 spells CASSDWGTGIYEQYF. CDR3 nucleotide sequence: TGTGCCAGCAGTGATTGGGGGACAGGGATCTACGAGCAGTACTTC. The chain combines TRBV25-1 with TRBJ2-7; 9 bases are a match to TRBD1. The CDR3 runs 15 residues. Germline CDR1 is MGHDK and CDR2 is SYGVNS. The ends lost 3 bases at V and 3 bases at J; junction bases unmatched: 6.

This clonotype has more than one count but fewer than ten. The chain carries TRBV9 and TRBJ2-1; D is possibly TRBD2 (6 bases). V dropped 0 bases and J dropped 2 bases, with 9 bases sitting between them. The CDR3 extends over 15 amino acids. Germline values: CDR1 SGDLS, CDR2 YYNGEE. CDR3 sequence reads: CASSVGDWAYNEQFF. In DNA, the CDR3 is TGTGCCAGCAGCGTAGGGGACTGGGCCTACAATGAGCAGTTCTTC.

This clonotype showed up just a few times. V usage is TRBV9 and J usage is TRBJ1-1; a weak D match, TRBD1 (5 bases). Germline CDR1 SGDLS, CDR2 YYNGEE. The CDR3 covers 11 residues. V lost 3 bases and J lost 10, with 10 bases in between. CDR3 nucleotide sequence: TGTGCCAGCAGCGGCCAGGGAACAGCTTTCTTT. It yields the protein CASSGQGTAFF.

This chain joins TRBV6-5 and TRBJ1-4; no reliable D call. CDR3 length: 16 residues. Per the germline V gene, CDR1 is MNHEY and CDR2 is SVGAGI. V was clipped by 4 bases and J by 7 bases, with 19 bases between them. CDR3 in amino acids: CASSSRTAASGEKLFF. CDR3 bases: TGTGCCAGCAGTTCCCGGACGGCGGCCTCGGGTGAAAAACTGTTTTTT.

This clonotype appeared many times. The CDR3, as DNA: TGTGCCAGCAGCTTGATCTCCGGGACAGGTCGTATAAAGCAAGAGACCCAGTACTTC. Translation gives CASSLISGTGRIKQETQYF. This sequence joins TRBV5-4 and TRBJ2-5; TRBD1 matches 8 bases. Trimming removed 1 base from V and 2 bases from J; junction bases left unmatched: 16. Germline CDR1 reads SGHNT; CDR2 reads YYREEE (reference sequence). This CDR3 has 19 amino acids.

In this sample, this clonotype turned up a few times. The gene calls are TRBV20-1 and TRBJ2-3; 7 bases agree with TRBD2. Germline CDR1 and CDR2: DFQATT and SNEGSKA (reference sequence). Unmatched junction bases numbered 4, after V lost 5 bases and J lost 2 bases. The CDR3 runs to 13 residues. The CDR3 DNA sequence: TGCAGTGCTTTAAGCGGGAACACAGATACGCAGTATTTT. This translates into CSALSGNTDTQYF.

The chain joins TRBV12-3 or TRBV12-4 to TRBJ1-2; D is possibly TRBD1 (5 bases). Trimming took off 1 base at V and 7 bases at J, with 7 bases between the two ends. This CDR3 has 12 residues. CDR3 sequence (DNA): TGTGCCAGCAGTTTAGGAGGGGCTGGCTACACCTTC. Protein product: CASSLGGAGYTF.

The chain combines TRBV7-2 with TRBJ1-4; D is uncertain. The germline V gene encodes CDR1 SGHTA and CDR2 FQGNSA. This CDR3 is built from 15 residues. V was clipped by 4 bases and J by 6 bases, with 15 bases between them. The CDR3 DNA sequence: TGTGCCAGCAGCTCCAATGACGCTCGGGATGAAAAACTGTTTTTT. Translation gives CASSSNDARDEKLFF. The entire variable domain, with the rest obtained from reference TRBV7-2 and TRBJ1-4, is as follows: GAGVSQSPSNKVTEKGKDVELRCDPISGHTALYWYRQSLGQGLEFLIYFQGNSAPDKSGLPSDRFSAERTGGSVSTLTIQRTQQEDSAVYLCASSSNDARDEKLFFGSGTQLSVL.

This clonotype occurred a few times. This CDR3 is CASSLDPRGGETQYF. CDR3 DNA sequence: TGTGCCAGCAGCTTAGACCCCAGGGGAGGAGAGACCCAGTACTTC. The V gene is TRBV7-3, the J gene TRBJ2-5; perhaps D is TRBD1 or TRBD2 (6 bases each). V lost 2 bases and J 4 bases, leaving 14 bases between the germline ends. The CDR3 is made up of 15 amino acids. Germline CDR1 and CDR2: SGHTA and FQGTGA.

A few counts support this clonotype. The chain is built from TRBV20-1 and TRBJ1-2, with 8 bases matching TRBD1. Germline V gene sequence: CDR1 DFQATT, CDR2 SNEGSKA (reference sequence). The CDR3 extends over 12 amino acids. J lost 5 bases, V lost 3 bases, and 2 bases had no gene match. CDR3 in DNA: TGCAGTGCTAGGGACAGGGAATATGGCTACACCTTC. This codes for CSARDREYGYTF.

This rearrangement joins TRBV13 to TRBJ2-5; a weak D match, TRBD2 (5 bases). Per the germline V gene, CDR1 is PRHDT and CDR2 is FYEKMQ (reference sequence). Trimming cost V 5 bases and J 5 bases, with 9 bases left between them. The CDR3 totals 12 residues. The DNA for the CDR3 is TGTGCCAGCAGCGAAGAGCGGGAGACCCAGTACTTC. This encodes CASSEERETQYF.

This clonotype was picked up a small number of times. The chain joins TRBV18 to TRBJ2-7; 11 bases line up with TRBD2. CDR3 length equals 15 residues. CDR1 and CDR2 (germline): KGHSH, LQKENI. Trimming at V came to 3 bases and at J to 2 bases, leaving 3 bases not matched to a gene. DNA of the CDR3: TGTGCCAGCTCACCGCGACTAGCGGGGCCCTACGAGCAGTACTTC. It yields the protein CASSPRLAGPYEQYF. The whole variable domain, filled in from reference TRBV18 and TRBJ2-7, reads NAGVMQNPRHLVRRRGQEARLRCSPMKGHSHVYWYRQLPEEGLKFMVYLQKENIIDESGMPKERFSAEFPKEGPSILRIQQVVRGDSAAYFCASSPRLAGPYEQYFGPGTRLTVT.